The text below deals with one T cell receptor (beta chain). Its antigen remains undetermined. No base quality information exists; no much larger clone differs at one position. Per the publication, the treatment or condition label means: in vitro stimulation with specific CMV peptide epitopes to enrich CMV-specific T cells. This sample is part of a study of T cell repertoires in cytomegalovirus infection (dated by TCRdb to the late 2010s). Context from the whole study: Alongside well-studied HLA-B-restricted epitopes, the peptide stimulations were aimed at recently identified HLA-C-restricted CMV epitopes, whose presentation resists viral immunomodulation. Donor HLA type was relevant to the analysis, because carriage of CMV infection together with the matching HLA type was indicated by public TCR beta signatures. Paper-wide results and their limitations: Carriers of CMV infection plus the relevant HLA type were discriminated by the cumulative frequency of public TCR beta family members in the study cohort and in an independent approximately 350-donor cohort. The ex vivo response was dominated by HLA-C-restricted CMV-specific TCR beta clonotypes, and the single most frequent clonotype in two of eight donors was supplied by these HLA-C-restricted clonotypes.

Sequenced on an Illumina HiSeq 1500. TCRdb itself trimmed the public reads at Q25 with fastp, ran MiXCR and retained productive beta chains. Entries are consolidated by CDR3 protein sequence, retaining the most common genes and DNA. Counted in this sample were 360,000 or so distinct CDR3 sequences; just under 35% of them appeared once. The ten largest clones add up to roughly 12% of the sample. Looking up the germline V gene yields CDR1 MDHEN and CDR2 SYDVKM. Trimming removed 3 bases from V and 0 bases from J; the gene matches leave 2 bases unexplained. From the cysteine through the phenylalanine, the CDR3 covers 15 amino acids. Left in the record is the CDR3 DNA by itself, 45 bases read in frame from the first base.

This clonotype originated in a human donor in good health (CMV status not recorded). Some clones in this sample may be carry-over from other donors' samples. Recombination connected TRBV28 to TRBJ1-3, and TRBD1 matches 7 of the central bases. The specimen was cultured PBMCs, collected from culture after CMV antigen stimulation. The CDR3 region reads CASSFDRASGNTIYF. The nucleotides read TGTGCCAGCAGTTTTGACAGGGCCTCTGGAAACACCATATATTTT.